Below, 6 T cell receptor beta chains from the same sample are listed, as sequenced in a study of shared clonotypes between healthy human individuals. Clones were read by immunoSEQ multiplex PCR, and TCRdb kept only the in-frame ones, dropping some. The sample has about 340,000 clones, less than 75% seen once; the top ten hold 8.5% to 12%. Sequenced: memory CD4+ T cells sorted from blood. Subset defined: CD45RA-negative fraction. The origin of the receptors is a man younger than 40 in good health.

This chain connects TRBV7-2 to TRBJ2-5; D is uncertain. Trimming stripped 6 bases from V and 2 bases from J, with 19 bases between. Germline CDR1 and CDR2: SGHTA and FQGNSA. The CDR3 is 16 residues long. CDR3 in DNA: TGTGCCAGCAGTGTTGTGGGGTCCGGATCTCAAGAGACCCAGTACTTC. Translation: CASSVVGSGSQETQYF.

This chain links TRBV20-1 with TRBJ2-3; D perhaps matches TRBD2 (6 bases). This CDR3 is built from 11 residues. Germline CDR1 reads DFQATT; CDR2 reads SNEGSKA (reference sequence). Between the trimmed V and J ends, which lost 3 bases and 10 bases, there was a span of 11 bases. The CDR3 DNA reads as TGCAGTGCTAGTATTGGGGACTCGCAGTATTTT. Amino acid sequence: CSASIGDSQYF.

The chain couples TRBV4-1 to TRBJ1-5; 10 nucleotides match TRBD1. The CDR3 is 17 amino acids. J lost 9 bases, V lost 3 bases, and 14 bases had no gene match. Germline loops: CDR1 MGHRA, CDR2 YSYEKL. Written as DNA, the CDR3 is TGCGCCAGCAGCCACCCCGACCGGGACAGGGGATTTGTGCCCCAGCATTTT. Translation: CASSHPDRDRGFVPQHF.

The gene calls are TRBV6-1 and TRBJ2-1, with 14 bases lining up with TRBD2. Unmatched junction bases numbered 12, after V lost 3 bases and J lost 8 bases. Looked up from germline, CDR1 is MNHNS and CDR2 is SASEGT. The CDR3 totals 18 residues. The CDR3 protein is CASSDHARLAGGPHEQFF. DNA of the CDR3: TGTGCCAGCAGTGACCACGCGAGACTAGCGGGAGGGCCACATGAGCAGTTCTTC.

This chain connects TRBV14 to TRBJ2-1, with D unresolved. The CDR3 has 16 residues. CDR1 and CDR2 (germline): SGHDN, FVKESK. The V gene lost 1 base and the J gene lost 0 bases, with 10 bases spanning the gap. The CDR3 reads CASSQVGTHSYNEQFF. Written as DNA, the CDR3 is TGTGCCAGCAGCCAAGTTGGAACACACTCCTACAATGAGCAGTTCTTC.

The CDR3, as DNA: TGTGCCAGCGGTCACAGGAGTACCTACGAGCAGTACTTC. This codes for CASGHRSTYEQYF. The gene calls are TRBV19 and TRBJ2-7; D perhaps matches TRBD1 (5 bases). The V and J ends lost 9 bases and 2 bases respectively, with 14 bases between them. Germline V lookup: CDR1 LNHDA, CDR2 SQIVND (reference sequence). CDR3 length equals 13 residues.